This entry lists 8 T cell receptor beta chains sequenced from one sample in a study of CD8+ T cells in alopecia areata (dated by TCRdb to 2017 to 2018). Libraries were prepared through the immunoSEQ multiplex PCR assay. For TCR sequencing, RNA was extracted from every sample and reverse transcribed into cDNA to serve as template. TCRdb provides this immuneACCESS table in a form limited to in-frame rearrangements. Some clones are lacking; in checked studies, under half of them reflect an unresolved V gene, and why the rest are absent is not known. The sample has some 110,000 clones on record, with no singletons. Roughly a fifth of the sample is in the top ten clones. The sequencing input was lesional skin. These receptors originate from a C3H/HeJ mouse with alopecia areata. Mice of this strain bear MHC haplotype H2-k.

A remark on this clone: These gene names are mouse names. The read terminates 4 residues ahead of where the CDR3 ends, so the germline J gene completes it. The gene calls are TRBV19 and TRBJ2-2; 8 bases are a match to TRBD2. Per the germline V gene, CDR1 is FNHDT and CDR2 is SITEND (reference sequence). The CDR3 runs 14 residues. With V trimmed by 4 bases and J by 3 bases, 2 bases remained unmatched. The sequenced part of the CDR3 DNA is TGTGCCAGCAGTTCCTGGGGGGACACCGGG. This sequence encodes CASSSWGDTG. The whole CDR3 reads CASSSWGDTGQLYF.

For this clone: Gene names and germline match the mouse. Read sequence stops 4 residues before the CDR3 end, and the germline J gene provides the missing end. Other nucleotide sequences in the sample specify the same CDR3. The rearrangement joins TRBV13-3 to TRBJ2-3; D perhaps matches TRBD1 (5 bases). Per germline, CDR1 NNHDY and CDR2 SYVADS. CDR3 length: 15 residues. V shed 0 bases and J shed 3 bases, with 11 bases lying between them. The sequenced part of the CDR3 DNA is TGTGCCAGCAGTGATGTCCAGGGTGGGGCAGAA. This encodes CASSDVQGGAE. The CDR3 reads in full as CASSDVQGGAETLYF.

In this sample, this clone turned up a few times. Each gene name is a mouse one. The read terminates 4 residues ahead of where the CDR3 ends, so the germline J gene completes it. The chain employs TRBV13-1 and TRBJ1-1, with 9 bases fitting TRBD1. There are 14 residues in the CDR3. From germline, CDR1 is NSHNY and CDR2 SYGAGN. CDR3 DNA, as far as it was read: TGTGCCAGCAGTGCCCGGGACAGGGATCCA. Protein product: CASSARDRDP. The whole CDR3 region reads CASSARDRDPEVFF.

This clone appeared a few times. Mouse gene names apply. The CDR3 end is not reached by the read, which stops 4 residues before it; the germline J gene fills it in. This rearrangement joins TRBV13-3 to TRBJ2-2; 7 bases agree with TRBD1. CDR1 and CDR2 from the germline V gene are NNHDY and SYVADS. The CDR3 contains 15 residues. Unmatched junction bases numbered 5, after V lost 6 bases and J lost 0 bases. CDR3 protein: CASTRDSANTGQLYF. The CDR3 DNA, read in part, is TGTGCCAGCACCAGGGACAGCGCAAACACCGGG.

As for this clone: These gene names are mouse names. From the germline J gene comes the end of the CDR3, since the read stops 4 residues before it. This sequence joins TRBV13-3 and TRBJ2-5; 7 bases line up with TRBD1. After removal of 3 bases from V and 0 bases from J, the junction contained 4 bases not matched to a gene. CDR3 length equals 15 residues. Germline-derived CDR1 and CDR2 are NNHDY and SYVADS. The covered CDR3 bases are TGTGCCAGCAGTGCCACAGGGGCGAACCAAGAC. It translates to CASSATGANQD. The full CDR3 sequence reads CASSATGANQDTQYF. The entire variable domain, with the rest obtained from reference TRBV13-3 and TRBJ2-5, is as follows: EAAVTQSPRSKVAVTGGKVTLSCHQTNNHDYMYWYRQDTGHGLRLIHYSYVADSTEKGDIPDGYKASRPSQENFSLILELASLSQTAVYFCASSATGANQDTQYFGPGTRLLVL.

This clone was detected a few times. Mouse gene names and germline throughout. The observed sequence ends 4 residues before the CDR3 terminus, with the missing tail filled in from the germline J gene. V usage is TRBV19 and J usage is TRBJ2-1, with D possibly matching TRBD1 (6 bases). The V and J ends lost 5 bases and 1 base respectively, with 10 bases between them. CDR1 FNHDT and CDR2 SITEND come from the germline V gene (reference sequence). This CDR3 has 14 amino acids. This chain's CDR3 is CASSNRDNYAEQFF. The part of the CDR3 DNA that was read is TGTGCCAGCAGCAACAGGGACAACTATGCT.

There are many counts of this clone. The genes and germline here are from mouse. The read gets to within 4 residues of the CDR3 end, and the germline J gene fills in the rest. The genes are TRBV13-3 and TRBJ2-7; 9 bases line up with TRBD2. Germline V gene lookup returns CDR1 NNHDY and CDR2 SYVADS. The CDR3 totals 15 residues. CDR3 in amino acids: CASSDENWGAYEQYF. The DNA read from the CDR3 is TGTGCCAGCAGTGATGAAAACTGGGGGGCGTAT.

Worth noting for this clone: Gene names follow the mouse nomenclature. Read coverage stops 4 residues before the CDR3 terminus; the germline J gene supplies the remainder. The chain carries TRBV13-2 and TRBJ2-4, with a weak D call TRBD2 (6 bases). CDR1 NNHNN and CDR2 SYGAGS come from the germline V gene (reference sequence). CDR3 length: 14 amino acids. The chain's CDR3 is CASGDAAGVNTLYF. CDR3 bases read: TGTGCCAGCGGTGATGCGGCTGGGGTAAAC.